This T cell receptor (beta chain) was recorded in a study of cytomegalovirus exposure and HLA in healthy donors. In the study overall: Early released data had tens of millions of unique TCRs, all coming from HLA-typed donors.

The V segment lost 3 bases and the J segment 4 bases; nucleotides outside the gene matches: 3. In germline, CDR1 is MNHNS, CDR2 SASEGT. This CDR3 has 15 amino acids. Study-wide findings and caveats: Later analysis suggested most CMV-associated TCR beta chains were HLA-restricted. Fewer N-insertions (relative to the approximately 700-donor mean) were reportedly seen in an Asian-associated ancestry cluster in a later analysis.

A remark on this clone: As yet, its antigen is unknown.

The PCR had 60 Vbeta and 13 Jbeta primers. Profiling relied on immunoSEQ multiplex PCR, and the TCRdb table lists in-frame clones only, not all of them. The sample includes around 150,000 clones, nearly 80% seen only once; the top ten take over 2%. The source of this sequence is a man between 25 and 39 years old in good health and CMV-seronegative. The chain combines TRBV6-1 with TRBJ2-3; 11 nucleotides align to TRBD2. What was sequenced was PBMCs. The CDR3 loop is CASSELAGGPDTQYF. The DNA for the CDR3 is TGTGCCAGCAGTGAGCTAGCGGGAGGCCCAGATACGCAGTATTTT.